This TCR beta chain was captured by sequencing in a study of early T cells in non-severe SARS-CoV-2 infection. The overall study: Bulk RNA taken from unsorted whole blood was sequenced, leaving chains unpaired.

Researchers tagged individual cDNA molecules with unique molecular identifiers. From the 5' RACE reads, TCRdb called clonotypes with MiXCR, one entry per CDR3 protein. The sample shows tens of thousands of distinct CDR3 sequences, roughly 3% of them seen only once. CDR1 is SGHAT and CDR2 is FQDESV in the germline V gene (reference sequence). V was cut by 5 bases and J by 8 bases, with 21 bases left in between. This CDR3 has 15 residues. Many counts were recorded for this clonotype. The specimen was whole blood. This chain uses TRBV11-1 with TRBJ1-2; no clear D. The clonotype originates from an adult who was a healthcare worker with PCR-confirmed SARS-CoV-2 infection or an uninfected control (not recorded which). The CDR3 region has the DNA TGTGCCAGCAGCCATCGAACCCCCGAACCATTCGGCTACACCTTC. This translates into CASSHRTPEPFGYTF.